Listed below are T cell receptor beta chains from one sample, sequenced in a study of cytomegalovirus exposure and HLA in healthy donors. Sequencing was performed with immunoSEQ multiplex PCR; in TCRdb, only in-frame clones are kept and a portion is missing. Of about 120,000 clones listed, 80% to 85% are singletons. Sequences were obtained from PBMCs. These receptors all come from a human donor in good health. Both conserved end residues are part of each CDR3. A D gene is named only where the DNA matches it firmly. Part of the rows lack a size; the others show once, few, many or a class for expanded clones.

d_gene,abundance,v_gene,j_gene,CDR3nt,CDR3aa
TRBD2,.,TRBV11-1,TRBJ2-2,TGTGCCAGCAGCCGGGGGGAGAGGGAGACCGGGGAGCTGTTTTTT,CASSRGERETGELFF
.,once,TRBV28,TRBJ2-3,TGTGCCAGCAGAGGGGCAGCCAGCACAGATACGCAGTATTTT,CASRGAASTDTQYF
TRBD1,.,TRBV5-1,TRBJ1-2,TGCGCCAGCAGCTCTACTCTTTCCGACAGGGCCTATGGCTACACCTTC,CASSSTLSDRAYGYTF
.,.,TRBV7-8,TRBJ2-7,TGTGCCAGCAGCTTATCCCAGGTCTACGAGCAGTACTTC,CASSLSQVYEQYF
.,.,TRBV5-1,TRBJ2-1,TGCGCCAGCAGCTTGACCGGGACTGACAATGAGCAGTTCTTC,CASSLTGTDNEQFF
.,.,TRBV9,TRBJ2-1,TGTGCCAGCAGCGCGTATACTTCGGGTGAGCAGTTCTTC,CASSAYTSGEQFF
.,.,TRBV4-1,TRBJ2-7,TGCGCCAGCAGCCAAGAACCAGGCCCCACCTACGAGCAGTACTTC,CASSQEPGPTYEQYF
.,.,TRBV18,TRBJ2-1,TGTGCCAGCCCACCGACGACGGGGGGCGGGCACTACAATGAGCAGTTCTTC,CASPPTTGGGHYNEQFF
.,once,TRBV28,TRBJ1-1,TGTGCCAGCAGTTTAGAGGCAGAGTACCCGAACACTGAAGCTTTCTTT,CASSLEAEYPNTEAFF
TRBD2,.,TRBV7-3,TRBJ2-3,TGTGCCAGCAGCCCGAAACTAGCGGGGGGTCCAGATACGCAGTATTTT,CASSPKLAGGPDTQYF